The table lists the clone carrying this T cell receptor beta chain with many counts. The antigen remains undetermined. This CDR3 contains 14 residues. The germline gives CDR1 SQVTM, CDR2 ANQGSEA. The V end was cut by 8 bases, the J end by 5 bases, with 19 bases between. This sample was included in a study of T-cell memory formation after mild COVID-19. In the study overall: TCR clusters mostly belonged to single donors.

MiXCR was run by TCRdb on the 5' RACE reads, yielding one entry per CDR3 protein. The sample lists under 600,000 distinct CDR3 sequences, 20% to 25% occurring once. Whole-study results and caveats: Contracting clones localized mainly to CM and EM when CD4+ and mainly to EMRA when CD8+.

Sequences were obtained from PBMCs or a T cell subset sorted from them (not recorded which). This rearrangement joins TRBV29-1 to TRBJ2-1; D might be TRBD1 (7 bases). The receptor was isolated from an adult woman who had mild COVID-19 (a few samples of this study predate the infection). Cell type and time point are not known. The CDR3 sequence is CSSRQGGRNNEQFF. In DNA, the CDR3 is TGCAGCTCCCGCCAGGGGGGCCGGAACAATGAGCAGTTCTTC.